One and the same sample provided the 24 T cell receptor beta chains below, sequenced in a study of T cells after yellow fever vaccination. TCRdb used MiXCR to reprocess the 5' RACE reads, holding one entry per CDR3 protein. The sample lists roughly 300,000 distinct CDR3 sequences, 6.8% occurring once. Source: PBMCs, taken around 45 days after the first yellow fever vaccination. The receptors derive from a young man who received the YFV17D yellow fever vaccine.

This clonotype was seen repeatedly, ten times or more. The chain links TRBV20-1 to TRBJ2-7; the match to TRBD1 covers 7 bases. This CDR3 has 14 residues. CDR1 is DFQATT and CDR2 is SNEGSKA in the germline V gene (reference sequence). With V trimmed by 5 bases and J by 0 bases, 7 bases remained unmatched. The CDR3 DNA is TGCAGTGCTCCGACAGGGTATAACTCCTACGAGCAGTACGTC. Translation: CSAPTGYNSYEQYV.

This clonotype was recorded at least ten times. The chain combines TRBV6-2 or TRBV6-3 with TRBJ2-4; TRBD1 agrees at 9 bases. The CDR3 length is 18 residues. V lost 2 bases and J lost 0; bases outside the gene matches: 8. Germline CDR1 and CDR2: MNHEY and SVGEGT. The CDR3 here is CASSYRGQGTLAKNIQYF. As DNA, the CDR3 is TGTGCCAGCAGTTACCGTGGACAGGGGACACTAGCCAAAAACATTCAGTACTTC.

The table lists this clonotype with a few counts. The V call is TRBV12-3 or TRBV12-4, the J call TRBJ2-5; no clear D. V was shortened by 2 bases and J by 2 bases, with 6 bases between the two germline ends. The length of the CDR3 is 13 residues. The DNA of the CDR3 is TGTGCCAGCAGTTTATATCTGCAAGAGACCCAGTACTTC. This codes for CASSLYLQETQYF.

The chain is built from TRBV18 and TRBJ2-1; TRBD1 is a possible D gene (6 bases). The V and J ends lost 2 bases and 0 bases respectively, with 11 bases between them. Germline V gene sequence: CDR1 KGHSH, CDR2 LQKENI. CDR3 length: 16 amino acids. The chain's CDR3 is CASSPMGQSSYNEQFF. CDR3 DNA: TGTGCCAGCTCACCAATGGGACAAAGCTCCTACAATGAGCAGTTCTTC.

This chain uses TRBV30 with TRBJ1-2; no definite D call. With 5 bases removed from V and 0 bases from J, the gap between germline ends came to 7 bases. Germline-derived CDR1 and CDR2 are GTSNPN and SVGIG (reference sequence). CDR3 length: 12 amino acids. CDR3 sequence: CAWGLSNYGYTF. In DNA, the CDR3 is TGTGCCTGGGGACTGTCTAACTATGGCTACACCTTC.

The genes are TRBV4-1 and TRBJ2-7; a weak D match, TRBD1 (6 bases). This CDR3 is built from 15 residues. Trimming removed 1 base from V and 3 bases from J, with 13 bases in between. Germline CDR1 reads MGHRA; CDR2 reads YSYEKL. DNA of the CDR3: TGCGCCAGCAGCCAAGTTGCAGGGGTGAGCTACGAGCAGTACGTC. Protein product: CASSQVAGVSYEQYV.

CDR3 protein: CASSLTGGPYMNTEAFF. The CDR3 DNA sequence: TGTGCCAGCAGCCTGACAGGGGGCCCTTACATGAACACTGAAGCTTTCTTT. The chain recombines TRBV5-6 with TRBJ1-1; 10 nucleotides agree with TRBD1. Germline V gene data show CDR1 as SGHDT and CDR2 as YYEEEE. This CDR3 spans 17 amino acids. Trimming removed 4 bases from V and 0 bases from J; junction bases left unmatched: 9.

The rearrangement joins TRBV11-2 to TRBJ1-4; D is unclear. Trimming cost V 4 bases and J 8 bases, with 14 bases left between them. In germline, CDR1 is SGHAT, CDR2 FQNNGV. CDR3 size: 14 residues. The CDR3 protein is CASSSPWREEKLFF. Written as DNA, the CDR3 is TGTGCCAGCAGCTCCCCGTGGAGGGAAGAAAAACTGTTTTTT.

In its sample, this clonotype was seen many times. The V and J genes are TRBV7-9 and TRBJ2-3; TRBD2 is a possible D gene (6 bases). Deletions cut 1 base from V and 1 base from J, with 6 bases between. Germline assignment: CDR1 SEHNR and CDR2 FQNEAQ (reference sequence). This CDR3 has 14 residues. This CDR3 is CASSLERGTDTQYF. CDR3 nucleotides: TGTGCCAGCAGCTTAGAGCGGGGCACAGATACGCAGTATTTT.

This clonotype was detected only a few times. The chain combines TRBV7-2 with TRBJ2-5, with 8 positions matching TRBD2. There are 14 residues in the CDR3. Per the germline V gene, CDR1 is SGHTA and CDR2 is FQGNSA. J was trimmed by 6 bases and V by 4 bases; bases with no gene match: 7. The CDR3 region is CASSWPGGQKTQYF. Written as DNA, the CDR3 is TGTGCCAGCAGCTGGCCGGGGGGGCAAAAGACCCAGTACTTC.

Only a few counts were recorded for this clonotype. V is TRBV5-1 and J is TRBJ2-7, with 8 bases identical to TRBD1. Germline V gene sequence: CDR1 SGHRS, CDR2 YFSETQ. The CDR3 spans 14 residues. V was clipped by 7 bases and J by 3 bases; unmatched bases: 9. CDR3 in amino acids: CASGKDRADYEQYF. CDR3 in DNA: TGCGCCAGCGGCAAGGACAGGGCTGACTACGAGCAGTACTTC.

This clonotype appeared a few times. The chain combines TRBV9 with TRBJ1-6, with D uncertain. The V gene lost 0 bases and the J gene lost 7 bases, with 5 bases spanning the gap. The CDR3 is 13 amino acids. Germline V CDR1 and CDR2: SGDLS, YYNGEE. The CDR3 coding sequence is TGTGCCAGCAGCGTAGAGAGGAATTCACCCCTCCACTTT. It yields the protein CASSVERNSPLHF. The full variable domain, its missing parts supplied by reference TRBV9 and TRBJ1-6, is DSGVTQTPKHLITATGQRVTLRCSPRSGDLSVYWYQQSLDQGLQFLIQYYNGEERAKGNILERFSAQQFPDLHSELNLSSLELGDSALYFCASSVERNSPLHFGNGTRLTVT.

In this sample, this clonotype turned up many times. The rearrangement uses TRBV9 and TRBJ1-5; D is unclear. The CDR3 covers 13 residues. V was trimmed by 0 bases and J by 5 bases, leaving 6 bases between them. Germline-derived CDR1 and CDR2 are SGDLS and YYNGEE. The DNA of the CDR3 is TGTGCCAGCAGCGTAGATGCGGATCAGCCCCAGCATTTT. Its translation is CASSVDADQPQHF.

The V call is TRBV7-2, the J call TRBJ2-7; D gene uncertain. V shed 3 bases and J shed 6 bases, with 12 bases lying between them. The CDR3 spans 13 residues. Per the germline V gene, CDR1 is SGHTA and CDR2 is FQGNSA. CDR3 bases: TGTGCCAGCAGCTTCACCCCTTTCTCCGAGCAGTACTTC. Translation: CASSFTPFSEQYF.

This clonotype showed up just a few times. The chain recombines TRBV6-5 with TRBJ2-2; 7 bases fit TRBD2. The length of the CDR3 is 14 residues. V trimming: 1 base; J trimming: 6 bases; junction bases outside the gene matches: 2. Germline CDR1 reads MNHEY; CDR2 reads SVGAGI. The CDR3 DNA sequence: TGTGCCAGCAGTTACTGGCGGGGGTCCGGGGAGCTGTTTTTT. Translation: CASSYWRGSGELFF.

The chain has TRBV11-2 and TRBJ2-1; D is perhaps TRBD1 (6 bases). The CDR3 sequence is 14 residues long. CDR1 is SGHAT and CDR2 is FQNNGV in the germline V gene. Trimming left V 6 bases short and J 2 bases short, with 11 bases between. CDR3 nucleotide sequence: TGTGCCAGCAGTGGGGACATCACCTACAATGAGCAGTTCTTC. It specifies CASSGDITYNEQFF. Variable domain in full (rest from reference TRBV11-2 and TRBJ2-1): EAGVAQSPRYKIIEKRQSVAFWCNPISGHATLYWYQQILGQGPKLLIQFQNNGVVDDSQLPKDRFSAERLKGVDSTLKIQPAKLEDSAVYLCASSGDITYNEQFFGPGTRLTVL.

This clonotype was counted a few times. This chain links TRBV7-8 with TRBJ2-2; 9 positions match TRBD2. The CDR3 totals 19 residues. CDR1 and CDR2 (germline): SGHVS, FQNEAQ. J lost 2 bases, V lost 4 bases, and 14 bases had no gene match. Written as DNA, the CDR3 is TGTGCCAGCAGCTCCCCCGGGGGTAGCGGGGGCCAAAACACCGGGGAGCTGTTTTTT. Its protein is CASSSPGGSGGQNTGELFF.

V and J are TRBV29-1 and TRBJ1-3; 7 bases match TRBD1. The germline CDR1 and CDR2 sequences are SQVTM and ANQGSEA. This CDR3 is built from 13 residues. CDR3 protein: CSAGQSSGNTIYF. The CDR3 region has the DNA TGCAGTGCGGGACAGAGCTCTGGAAACACCATATATTTT.

The CDR3 DNA sequence: TGTGCCAGCAGCTTGGTATCGAGCACTGAAGCTTTCTTT. Translation: CASSLVSSTEAFF. The gene calls are TRBV5-6 and TRBJ1-1; the D is unclear. CDR1 and CDR2 from the germline V gene are SGHDT and YYEEEE. CDR3 length equals 13 residues. The V and J ends lost 0 bases and 4 bases respectively, with 7 bases between them. Looking up the rest from reference TRBV5-6 and TRBJ1-1 gives the full variable domain: DAGVTQSPTHLIKTRGQQVTLRCSPKSGHDTVSWYQQALGQGPQFIFQYYEEEERQRGNFPDRFSGHQFPNYSSELNVNALLLGDSALYLCASSLVSSTEAFFGQGTRLTVV.

This clonotype has at least ten counts. The rearrangement links TRBV5-1 to TRBJ2-4; no firm D call. Trimming removed 2 bases at V and 10 bases at J, with 7 bases between. This CDR3 region has 11 residues. Germline V gene data show CDR1 as SGHRS and CDR2 as YFSETQ. DNA of the CDR3: TGCGCCAGCAGCTTAGGAGCAATTCAGTACTTC. Its translation is CASSLGAIQYF.

This clonotype was observed a handful of times. This rearrangement joins TRBV5-1 to TRBJ2-7, with D possibly being TRBD1 (5 bases). Per germline, CDR1 SGHRS and CDR2 YFSETQ. V shed 2 bases and J shed 0 bases, with 12 bases lying between them. The CDR3 spans 15 residues. DNA for the CDR3: TGCGCCAGCAGCTTCTATCGGACACCCTCCTACGAGCAGTACTTC. It translates to CASSFYRTPSYEQYF. The whole variable domain, remainder taken from reference TRBV5-1 and TRBJ2-7, is KAGVTQTPRYLIKTRGQQVTLSCSPISGHRSVSWYQQTPGQGLQFLFEYFSETQRNKGNFPGRFSGRQFSNSRSEMNVSTLELGDSALYLCASSFYRTPSYEQYFGPGTRLTVT.

This clonotype occurred many times. The rearrangement links TRBV6-4 to TRBJ2-3, with a weak D call TRBD2 (5 bases). V lost 5 bases, J lost 3 bases, and 12 bases lay in between. Looked up from germline, CDR1 is MRHNA and CDR2 is SNTAGT. There are 14 residues in the CDR3. CDR3: CASSLASGTDTQYF. In DNA form, the CDR3 reads TGTGCCAGCAGTCTAGCTTCAGGAACAGATACGCAGTATTTT.

The CDR3 DNA reads TGCAGCGTTGGGGGAGGGGATAGCAATCAGCCCCAGCATTTT. Translation gives CSVGGGDSNQPQHF. This chain connects TRBV29-1 to TRBJ1-5, with D tentatively TRBD1 (5 bases). The germline CDR1 and CDR2 sequences are SQVTM and ANQGSEA. The CDR3 has 14 amino acids. Trimming shortened V by 4 bases and J by 0 bases, and 10 bases separated the two germline ends.

The chain employs TRBV7-2 and TRBJ2-7; D is ambiguous. CDR1 SGHTA and CDR2 FQGNSA come from the germline V gene. CDR3 length: 14 residues. The V end lost 4 bases, the J end lost 4 bases, and 14 bases lay between the germline ends. Written as DNA, the CDR3 is TGTGCCAGCAGCTCCCAGGACCGGGTTTACGAGCAGTACTTC. The encoded protein is CASSSQDRVYEQYF.